This TCR beta chain is from a study of response to subunit inactivated influenza vaccine. MiXCR, applied by TCRdb to the RT-PCR reads, yields one record per CDR3 protein. The table lists hundreds of thousands of distinct CDR3 sequences, approximately 17% of them singletons, with 11% in the top ten. CDR1 and CDR2 (germline): MNHEY, SMNVEV (reference sequence). V was clipped by 7 bases and J by 9 bases; unmatched bases: 10. The CDR3 extends over 15 amino acids. This clonotype originated in a man aged 45-65 years who received an inactivated influenza vaccine. Here the sequenced sample was PBMCs from blood, taken 5 days after vaccination. The genes are TRBV27 and TRBJ2-1; TRBD2 agrees at 12 bases. In DNA form, the CDR3 reads TGTGCCAGCATCCCGCTAGCGGGAGGGTTGGGTGAGCAGTTCTTC. Translated, it gives CASIPLAGGLGEQFF.